These T cell receptor beta chains were read from a single sample in a study of blood T cell repertoires in COVID-19. The method was immunoSEQ multiplex PCR; TCRdb's version includes in-frame clones alone and lacks a portion of them. The sample shows tens of thousands of clones, 89% of them seen only once. The sequencing input was peripheral blood. These TCRs come from a man in his sixties with acute or convalescent COVID-19. Each CDR3 is given with its conserved first and last residue. The order of the fields is V gene, clone size, J gene, D gene, CDR3 DNA, CDR3 protein. A D gene is named only where the DNA matches it firmly. Size values are once, few and many counts, or a class for expanded clones, and some rows have none.

V: TRBV25-1
size: -
J: TRBJ2-1
D: -
DNA: TGTGCCAGCACCGACGGGCGCAGGGCCTACAATGAGCAGTTCTTC
CDR3: CASTDGRRAYNEQFF

V: TRBV9
size: -
J: TRBJ2-3
D: -
DNA: TGTGCCAGCAGCGTAGCCTTCACAGATACGCAGTATTTT
CDR3: CASSVAFTDTQYF

V: TRBV2
size: -
J: TRBJ1-4
D: -
DNA: TGTGCCAGTCTCACAGGGAAAAAACTGTTTTTT
CDR3: CASLTGKKLFF

V: TRBV7-2
size: -
J: TRBJ2-7
D: -
DNA: TGTGCCAGCAGCCAAAGGGGAGAGCAGTACTTC
CDR3: CASSQRGEQYF

V: TRBV5-1
size: few
J: TRBJ1-1
D: TRBD1
DNA: TGCGCCAGCACCACAGGGGGGAACACTGAAGCTTTCTTT
CDR3: CASTTGGNTEAFF

V: TRBV5-1
size: few
J: TRBJ2-3
D: TRBD1
DNA: TGCGCCAGCACCTCGGGGGACAGGGACTCAGATACGCAGTATTTT
CDR3: CASTSGDRDSDTQYF

V: TRBV30
size: -
J: TRBJ1-3
D: TRBD1
DNA: TGTGCCTGGAGTGTTGGACAGGTGACTGGAAACACCATATATTTT
CDR3: CAWSVGQVTGNTIYF

V: TRBV29-1
size: -
J: TRBJ1-4
D: -
DNA: TGCAGCGTTGAACAGAAGGGGCGGGAAAAACTGTTTTTT
CDR3: CSVEQKGREKLFF

V: TRBV5-1
size: -
J: TRBJ2-2
D: -
DNA: TGCGCCAGCAGCCCGCTCGACAGGACCGGAGCCGGGGAGCTGTTTTTT
CDR3: CASSPLDRTGAGELFF

V: TRBV5-1
size: -
J: TRBJ2-5
D: -
DNA: TGCGCCAGCAGCTTGGGACAGGCAGAGACCCAGTACTTC
CDR3: CASSLGQAETQYF

V: TRBV19
size: -
J: TRBJ1-4
D: -
DNA: TGTGCCAGTAGTATAAGGGGAACAACTAATGAAAAACTGTTTTTT
CDR3: CASSIRGTTNEKLFF

V: TRBV6-5
size: -
J: TRBJ1-1
D: -
DNA: TGTGCCAGCAGTTACTCAGGCGAACAGTTGAACACTGAAGCTTTCTTT
CDR3: CASSYSGEQLNTEAFF

V: TRBV9
size: -
J: TRBJ1-1
D: -
DNA: TGTGCCAGCAGCGTAGGGCGGCTGAACACTGAAGCTTTCTTT
CDR3: CASSVGRLNTEAFF

V: TRBV7-8
size: -
J: TRBJ2-7
D: -
DNA: TGTGCCAGCAGCCCTAACTCCTACGAGCAGTACTTC
CDR3: CASSPNSYEQYF

V: TRBV7-2
size: -
J: TRBJ1-2
D: TRBD1
DNA: TGTGCCAGCAGCTGGGACAGGGAAGGTGGCTACACCTTC
CDR3: CASSWDREGGYTF

V: TRBV5-1
size: -
J: TRBJ2-5
D: TRBD1
DNA: TGCGCCAGCAGCCCGGGACCCGACAGGGTCCAAGAGACCCAGTACTTC
CDR3: CASSPGPDRVQETQYF

V: TRBV23-1
size: once
J: TRBJ2-1
D: TRBD1
DNA: TGCGCCAGCAGTGCGAACAGGGGAGAGGTCAATGAGCAGTTCTTC
CDR3: CASSANRGEVNEQFF

V: TRBV9
size: once
J: TRBJ1-2
D: -
DNA: TGTGCCAGCAGCGCCGGGGGAGGGGACCAAGGCTACACCTTC
CDR3: CASSAGGGDQGYTF

V: TRBV11-2
size: -
J: TRBJ2-2
D: -
DNA: TGTGCCAGCAGCTTAGTAGTAGGCGGTGGGGAGCTGTTTTTT
CDR3: CASSLVVGGGELFF

V: TRBV24-1
size: -
J: TRBJ1-4
D: -
DNA: TGTGCCACCAGTGATGCAACACCTGCAACTAATGAAAAACTGTTTTTT
CDR3: CATSDATPATNEKLFF

V: TRBV11-3
size: -
J: TRBJ2-1
D: -
DNA: TGTGCCAGCAGCTCCGGAGAGGCGGAAGGATACAATGAGCAGTTCTTC
CDR3: CASSSGEAEGYNEQFF

V: TRBV5-1
size: -
J: TRBJ2-5
D: -
DNA: TGCGCCAGCAGCTTGTCACACCATAGAGGGGAGACCCAGTACTTC
CDR3: CASSLSHHRGETQYF

V: TRBV7-2
size: -
J: TRBJ1-5
D: -
DNA: TGTGCCAGCACCCGGGGGAGGCTTAATCAGCCCCAGCATTTT
CDR3: CASTRGRLNQPQHF

V: TRBV18
size: -
J: TRBJ1-1
D: TRBD1
DNA: TGTGCCAGCTCACCTATAGGGGGCCGGAGCACTGAAGCTTTCTTT
CDR3: CASSPIGGRSTEAFF

V: TRBV30
size: -
J: TRBJ1-1
D: -
DNA: TGTGCCTGGAGTCCAGGCGAACAGTATGAAGCTTTCTTT
CDR3: CAWSPGEQYEAFF

V: TRBV7-2
size: -
J: TRBJ2-4
D: TRBD2
DNA: TGTGCCAGCAGCTTGAGCGGGGTCGGTCGCCTTCAGTACTTC
CDR3: CASSLSGVGRLQYF

V: TRBV7-8
size: -
J: TRBJ2-7
D: TRBD2
DNA: TGTGCCAGCAGCTTAACGAGCGGGGGACCGTCGTATGAGCAGTACTTC
CDR3: CASSLTSGGPSYEQYF

V: TRBV27
size: -
J: TRBJ1-2
D: -
DNA: TGTGCCAGCAGAAACCCTACAGGGCTTGGCTATGGCTACACCTTC
CDR3: CASRNPTGLGYGYTF

V: TRBV29-1
size: -
J: TRBJ2-1
D: -
DNA: TGCAGCGCATCACAGGGTCCCAATGAGCAGTTCTTC
CDR3: CSASQGPNEQFF

V: TRBV6-5
size: -
J: TRBJ1-5
D: -
DNA: TGTGCCAGCAGTTATAGGAGGGGCAATCAGCCCCAGCATTTT
CDR3: CASSYRRGNQPQHF

V: TRBV6-5
size: once
J: TRBJ1-2
D: -
DNA: TGTGCCAGCACAGAATTAGGGGTTTATGGCTACACCTTC
CDR3: CASTELGVYGYTF

V: TRBV9
size: -
J: TRBJ1-2
D: TRBD1
DNA: TGTGCCAGCAGCTCTGACAGGGAGTATGGCTACACCTTC
CDR3: CASSSDREYGYTF

V: TRBV7-2
size: -
J: TRBJ1-5
D: -
DNA: TGTGCCAGCAGCCCCGGGGGACGGACTAATCAGCCCCAGCATTTT
CDR3: CASSPGGRTNQPQHF

V: TRBV24-1
size: -
J: TRBJ2-1
D: TRBD1
DNA: TGTGCCACCAGTGACCCACGACAGGGCGGTTACAATGAGCAGTTCTTC
CDR3: CATSDPRQGGYNEQFF

V: TRBV6-6
size: -
J: TRBJ2-2
D: TRBD1
DNA: TGTGCCAGCAGTTACTCGGGGACAGTAACCGGGGAGCTGTTTTTT
CDR3: CASSYSGTVTGELFF

V: TRBV5-4
size: -
J: TRBJ1-2
D: TRBD1
DNA: TGTGCCAGCAGCGCCGACAGGGGGAGCTATGGCTACACCTTC
CDR3: CASSADRGSYGYTF

V: TRBV2
size: -
J: TRBJ1-6
D: -
DNA: TGTGCCTGTCAATTCCAGGGGAATTCACCCCTCCACTTT
CDR3: CACQFQGNSPLHF

V: TRBV4-1
size: -
J: TRBJ2-7
D: -
DNA: TGCGCCAGCAGCCAAGATACGGTGAGAGGGCGGGGAGACGAGCAGTACTTC
CDR3: CASSQDTVRGRGDEQYF

V: TRBV7-6
size: -
J: TRBJ1-5
D: -
DNA: TGTGCCAGCAGCTTAGTATCAGGTCCCAATCAGCCCCAGCATTTT
CDR3: CASSLVSGPNQPQHF

V: TRBV5-4
size: -
J: TRBJ1-6
D: TRBD1
DNA: TGTGCCAGCAGCGTAGGACAGGGAAAAGAATCACCCCTCCACTTT
CDR3: CASSVGQGKESPLHF

V: TRBV23-1
size: -
J: TRBJ1-2
D: TRBD1
DNA: TGCGCCAGCTTGAGCCGGCCGGGACAGGGGGCTTTTGGGAATGGCTACACCTTC
CDR3: CASLSRPGQGAFGNGYTF